The sequence of this T cell receptor beta chain was determined in a study of patients and donors after allogeneic stem cell transplantation. CDR3 size: 13 residues. The germline V gene encodes CDR1 LGHNA and CDR2 YSLEER. Trimming took off 3 bases at V and 3 bases at J, with 9 bases between the two ends. TCRdb reprocessed the RT-PCR reads via MiXCR and lists one record per CDR3 protein. Here the sample spans about 410,000 distinct CDR3 sequences, 16% being singletons. There are many counts of this clonotype. The sample comprised blood, either unsorted or a sorted T cell fraction (not recorded which). The J gene is TRBJ2-7, the V gene TRBV4-3; D is perhaps TRBD2 (5 bases). The sequence was obtained from a human donor who was either an allogeneic HSCT recipient or a stem cell or donor lymphocyte infusion donor (not recorded which). It is not recorded whose cells these are; they may come from a transplant donor. As DNA, the CDR3 is TGCGCCAGCAGCCAGATACTAGGCTACGAGCAGTACTTC. As protein: CASSQILGYEQYF.